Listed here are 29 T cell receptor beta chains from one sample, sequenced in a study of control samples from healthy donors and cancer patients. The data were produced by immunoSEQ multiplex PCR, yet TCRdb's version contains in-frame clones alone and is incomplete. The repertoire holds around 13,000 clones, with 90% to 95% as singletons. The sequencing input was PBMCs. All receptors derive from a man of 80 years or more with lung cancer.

The CDR3 region is CAISGGGSWNGYTF. The CDR3 DNA reads as TGTGCCATCAGTGGAGGGGGAAGCTGGAATGGCTACACCTTC. V and J are TRBV10-3 and TRBJ1-2, with a tentative D call TRBD1 (6 bases). The ends were cut back, 4 bases at V and 6 bases at J, with 15 bases in the middle. CDR3 length: 14 residues. CDR1 and CDR2 from the germline V gene are ENHRY and SYGVKD.

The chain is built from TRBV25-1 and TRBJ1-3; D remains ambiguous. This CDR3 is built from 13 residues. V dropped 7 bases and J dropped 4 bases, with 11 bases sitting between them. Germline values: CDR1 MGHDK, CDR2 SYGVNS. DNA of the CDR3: TGTGCCAGCAACAGTCAGGCCGGAAACACCATATATTTT. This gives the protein CASNSQAGNTIYF.

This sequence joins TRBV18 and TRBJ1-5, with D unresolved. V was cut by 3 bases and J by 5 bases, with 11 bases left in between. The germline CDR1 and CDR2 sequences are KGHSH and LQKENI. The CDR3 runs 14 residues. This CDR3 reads CASSPSASDQPQHF. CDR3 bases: TGTGCCAGCTCACCGAGTGCGTCGGATCAGCCCCAGCATTTT. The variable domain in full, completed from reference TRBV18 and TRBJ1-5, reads NAGVMQNPRHLVRRRGQEARLRCSPMKGHSHVYWYRQLPEEGLKFMVYLQKENIIDESGMPKERFSAEFPKEGPSILRIQQVVRGDSAAYFCASSPSASDQPQHFGDGTRLSIL.

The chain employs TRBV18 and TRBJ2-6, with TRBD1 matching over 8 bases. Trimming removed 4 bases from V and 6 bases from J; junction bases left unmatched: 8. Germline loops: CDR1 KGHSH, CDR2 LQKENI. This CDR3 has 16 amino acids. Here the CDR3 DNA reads TGTGCCAGCTCACTAAGACAGGGGACCCTGGCCAACGTCCTGACTTTC. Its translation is CASSLRQGTLANVLTF.

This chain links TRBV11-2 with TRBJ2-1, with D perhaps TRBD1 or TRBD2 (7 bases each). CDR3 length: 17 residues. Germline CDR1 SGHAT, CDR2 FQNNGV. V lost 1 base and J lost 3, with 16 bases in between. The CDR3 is CASSLGAGGGLYNEQFF. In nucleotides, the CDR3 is TGTGCCAGCAGCTTAGGGGCAGGGGGGGGCCTCTACAATGAGCAGTTCTTC. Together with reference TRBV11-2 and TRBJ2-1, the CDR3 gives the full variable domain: EAGVAQSPRYKIIEKRQSVAFWCNPISGHATLYWYQQILGQGPKLLIQFQNNGVVDDSQLPKDRFSAERLKGVDSTLKIQPAKLEDSAVYLCASSLGAGGGLYNEQFFGPGTRLTVL.

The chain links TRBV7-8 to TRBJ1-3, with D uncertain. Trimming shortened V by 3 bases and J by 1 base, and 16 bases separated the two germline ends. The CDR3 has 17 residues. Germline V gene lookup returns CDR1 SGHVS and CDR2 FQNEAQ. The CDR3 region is CASSFSSLRGSGNTIYF. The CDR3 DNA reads TGTGCCAGCAGCTTTTCATCCCTCCGTGGTTCTGGAAACACCATATATTTT. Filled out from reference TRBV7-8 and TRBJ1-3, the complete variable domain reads GAGVSQSPRYKVAKRGQDVALRCDPISGHVSLFWYQQALGQGPEFLTYFQNEAQLDKSGLPSDRFFAERPEGSVSTLKIQRTQQEDSAVYLCASSFSSLRGSGNTIYFGEGSWLTVV.

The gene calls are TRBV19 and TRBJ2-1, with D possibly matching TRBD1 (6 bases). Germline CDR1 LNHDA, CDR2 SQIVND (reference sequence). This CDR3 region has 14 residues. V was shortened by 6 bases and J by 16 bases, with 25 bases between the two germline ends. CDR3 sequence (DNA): TGTGCCAGTAGCCCACAGGGACCGGCGTGGGCGAGATTCTTC. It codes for CASSPQGPAWARFF.

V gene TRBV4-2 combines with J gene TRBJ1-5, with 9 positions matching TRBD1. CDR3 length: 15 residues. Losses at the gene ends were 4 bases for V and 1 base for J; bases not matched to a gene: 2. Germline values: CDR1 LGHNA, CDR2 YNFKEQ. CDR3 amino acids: CASSRTGESNQPQHF. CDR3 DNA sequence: TGTGCCAGCAGCCGGACAGGGGAAAGCAATCAGCCCCAGCATTTT.

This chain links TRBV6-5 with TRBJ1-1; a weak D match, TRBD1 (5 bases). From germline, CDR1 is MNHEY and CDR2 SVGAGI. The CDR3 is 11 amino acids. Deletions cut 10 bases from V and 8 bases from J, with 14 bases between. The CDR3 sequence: CATTMGGEAFF. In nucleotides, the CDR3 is TGTGCCACCACTATGGGGGGAGAAGCTTTCTTT.

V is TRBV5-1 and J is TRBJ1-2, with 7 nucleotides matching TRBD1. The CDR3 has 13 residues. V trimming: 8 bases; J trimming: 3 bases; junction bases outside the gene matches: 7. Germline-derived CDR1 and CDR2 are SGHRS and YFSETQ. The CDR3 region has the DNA TGCGCCAGTGCCCCAGGGGGTGACTATGGCTACACCTTC. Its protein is CASAPGGDYGYTF.

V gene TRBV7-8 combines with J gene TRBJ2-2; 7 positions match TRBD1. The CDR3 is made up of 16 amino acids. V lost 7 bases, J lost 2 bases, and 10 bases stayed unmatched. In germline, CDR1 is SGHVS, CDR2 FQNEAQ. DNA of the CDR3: TGTGCCAGCACCCTAACAGGGGCGGTCAACACCGGGGAGCTGTTTTTT. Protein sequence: CASTLTGAVNTGELFF.

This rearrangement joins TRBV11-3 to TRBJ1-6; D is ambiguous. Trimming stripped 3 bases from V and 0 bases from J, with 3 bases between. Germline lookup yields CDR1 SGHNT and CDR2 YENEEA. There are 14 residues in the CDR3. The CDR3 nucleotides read TGTGCCAGCAGCTTGAGCTCCTATAATTCACCCCTCCACTTT. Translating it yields CASSLSSYNSPLHF.

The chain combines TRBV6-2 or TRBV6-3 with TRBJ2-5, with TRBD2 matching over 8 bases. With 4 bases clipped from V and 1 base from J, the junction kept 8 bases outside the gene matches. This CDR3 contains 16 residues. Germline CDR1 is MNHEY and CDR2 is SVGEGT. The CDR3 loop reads CASSLGTRPFQETQYF. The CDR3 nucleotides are TGTGCCAGCAGTTTAGGGACTAGACCCTTCCAAGAGACCCAGTACTTC.

CDR3 sequence reads: CASSYSGGWPQHF. CDR3 sequence (DNA): TGTGCCAGCAGTTACTCTGGTGGTTGGCCCCAGCATTTT. The V gene is TRBV6-5, the J gene TRBJ1-5; D uncertain. This CDR3 has 13 amino acids. The germline V and J ends were trimmed by 0 bases and 9 bases, with 9 bases remaining between them. CDR1 MNHEY and CDR2 SVGAGI come from the germline V gene.

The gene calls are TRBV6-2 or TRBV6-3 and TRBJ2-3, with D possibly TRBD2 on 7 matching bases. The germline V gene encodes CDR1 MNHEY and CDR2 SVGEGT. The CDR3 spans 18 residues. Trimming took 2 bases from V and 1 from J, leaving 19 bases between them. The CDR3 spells CASSYPNPGAGGTDTQYF. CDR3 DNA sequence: TGTGCCAGCAGTTACCCGAATCCGGGGGCGGGGGGCACAGATACGCAGTATTTT.

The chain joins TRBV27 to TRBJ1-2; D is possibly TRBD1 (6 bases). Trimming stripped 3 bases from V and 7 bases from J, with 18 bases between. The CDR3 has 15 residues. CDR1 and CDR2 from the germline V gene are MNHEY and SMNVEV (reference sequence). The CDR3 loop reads CASSLRDNELGGYTF. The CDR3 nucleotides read TGTGCCAGCAGTTTGAGGGACAACGAACTCGGTGGCTACACCTTC.

CDR3 coding DNA: TGTGCCAGCAGCTTAGCCAGACAGTTGAACACTGAAGCTTTCTTT. The encoded protein is CASSLARQLNTEAFF. This chain connects TRBV7-2 to TRBJ1-1; D may be TRBD1 (5 bases). Trimming removed 0 bases at V and 0 bases at J, with 8 bases between. From germline, CDR1 is SGHTA and CDR2 FQGNSA. The CDR3 contains 15 residues. Together with reference TRBV7-2 and TRBJ1-1, the CDR3 gives the full variable domain: GAGVSQSPSNKVTEKGKDVELRCDPISGHTALYWYRQSLGQGLEFLIYFQGNSAPDKSGLPSDRFSAERTGGSVSTLTIQRTQQEDSAVYLCASSLARQLNTEAFFGQGTRLTVV.

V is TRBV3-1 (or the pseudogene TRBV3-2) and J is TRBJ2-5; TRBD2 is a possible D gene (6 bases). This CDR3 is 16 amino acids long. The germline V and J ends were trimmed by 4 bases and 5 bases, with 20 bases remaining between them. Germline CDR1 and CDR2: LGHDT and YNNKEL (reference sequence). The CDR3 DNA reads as TGTGCCAGCAGCCCAGCCGGGACGGGAGATAGGGAGACCCAGTACTTC. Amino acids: CASSPAGTGDRETQYF.

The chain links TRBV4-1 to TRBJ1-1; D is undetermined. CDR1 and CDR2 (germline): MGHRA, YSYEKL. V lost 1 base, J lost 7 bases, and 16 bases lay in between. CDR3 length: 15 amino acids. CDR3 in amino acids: CASSQAAQPSGEAFF. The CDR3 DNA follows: TGCGCCAGCAGCCAAGCGGCACAACCTTCAGGTGAAGCTTTCTTT.

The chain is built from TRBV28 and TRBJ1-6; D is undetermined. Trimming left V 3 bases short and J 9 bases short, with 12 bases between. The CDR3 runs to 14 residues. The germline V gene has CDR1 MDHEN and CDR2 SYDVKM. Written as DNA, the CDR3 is TGTGCCAGCAGTTTCACCAGGAGTAGTTCACCCCTCCACTTT. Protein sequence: CASSFTRSSSPLHF.

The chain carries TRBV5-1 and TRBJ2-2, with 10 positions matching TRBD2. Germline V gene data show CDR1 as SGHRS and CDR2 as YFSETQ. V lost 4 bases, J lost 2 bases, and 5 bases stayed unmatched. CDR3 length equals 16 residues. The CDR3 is CASSLLAGDNTGELFF. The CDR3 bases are TGCGCCAGCAGCCTCCTAGCGGGGGATAACACCGGGGAGCTGTTTTTT.

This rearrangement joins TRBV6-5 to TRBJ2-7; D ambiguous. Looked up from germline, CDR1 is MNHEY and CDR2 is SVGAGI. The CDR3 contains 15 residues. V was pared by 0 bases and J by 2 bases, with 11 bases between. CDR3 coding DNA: TGTGCCAGCAGTTACTCGACTCGGGCCGCCTACGAGCAGTACTTC. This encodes CASSYSTRAAYEQYF.

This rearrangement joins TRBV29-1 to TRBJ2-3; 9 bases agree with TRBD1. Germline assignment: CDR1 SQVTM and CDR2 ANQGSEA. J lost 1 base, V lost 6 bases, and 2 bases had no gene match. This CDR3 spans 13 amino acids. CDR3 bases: TGCAGCGTGAGACAGGGGGGCACAGATACGCAGTATTTT. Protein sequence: CSVRQGGTDTQYF.

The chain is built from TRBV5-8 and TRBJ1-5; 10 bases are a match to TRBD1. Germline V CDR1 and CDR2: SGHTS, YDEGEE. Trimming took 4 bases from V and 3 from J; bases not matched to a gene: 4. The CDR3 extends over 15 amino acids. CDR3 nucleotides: TGTGCCAGCAGCGGGACAGGGGCCCTCAATCAGCCCCAGCATTTT. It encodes CASSGTGALNQPQHF. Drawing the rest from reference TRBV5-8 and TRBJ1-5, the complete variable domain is EAGVTQSPTHLIKTRGQQATLRCSPISGHTSVYWYQQALGLGLQFLLWYDEGEERNRGNFPPRFSGRQFPNYSSELNVNALELEDSALYLCASSGTGALNQPQHFGDGTRLSIL.

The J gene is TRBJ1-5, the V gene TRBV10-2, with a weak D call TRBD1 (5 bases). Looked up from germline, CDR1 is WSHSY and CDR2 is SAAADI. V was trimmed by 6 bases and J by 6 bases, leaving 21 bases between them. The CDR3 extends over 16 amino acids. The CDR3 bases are TGCGCCAGCAGACCCCTAACGATGGGGCAGGGTCAGCCCCAGCATTTT. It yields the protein CASRPLTMGQGQPQHF.

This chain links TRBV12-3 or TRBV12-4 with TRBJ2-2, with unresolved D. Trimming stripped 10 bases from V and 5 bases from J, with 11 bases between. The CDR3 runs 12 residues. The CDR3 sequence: CATTWGTGELFF. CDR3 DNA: TGTGCCACTACTTGGGGTACCGGGGAGCTGTTTTTT.

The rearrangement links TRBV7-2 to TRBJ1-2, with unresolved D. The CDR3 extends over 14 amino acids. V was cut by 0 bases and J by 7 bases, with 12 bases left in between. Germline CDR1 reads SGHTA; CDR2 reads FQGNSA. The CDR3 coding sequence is TGTGCCAGCAGCTTAGCCACAGCGTCCGGTGGCTACACCTTC. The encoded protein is CASSLATASGGYTF.

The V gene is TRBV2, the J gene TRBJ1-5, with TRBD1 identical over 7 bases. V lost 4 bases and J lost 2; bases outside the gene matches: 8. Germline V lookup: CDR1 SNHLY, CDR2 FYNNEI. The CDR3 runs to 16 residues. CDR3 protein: CASSVSGGVGNQPQHF. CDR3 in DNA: TGTGCCAGCAGTGTCTCAGGGGGGGTGGGCAATCAGCCCCAGCATTTT.

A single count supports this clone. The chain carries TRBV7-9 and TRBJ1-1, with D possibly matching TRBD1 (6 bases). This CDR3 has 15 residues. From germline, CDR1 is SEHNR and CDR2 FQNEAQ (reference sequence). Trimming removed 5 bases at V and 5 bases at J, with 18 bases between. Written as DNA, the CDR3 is TGTGCCAGCAGCCCTAGGGGGGAGGAGGGTACTGAAGCTTTCTTT. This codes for CASSPRGEEGTEAFF.